This record covers a single TCR beta chain. Its antigen is not known. The time point denotes: sample taken at primary tumor resection. Without sorting, whole RNA was sequenced from tumor, nontumor lung or frozen PBMC. The donors comprised some 78 untreated early-stage non-small cell lung cancer patients. The study tagged each TCR cDNA molecule with a unique molecular identifier. TCRdb redid the calling of the 5' RACE reads with MiXCR, one entry per CDR3 protein. The table has some 41,000 distinct CDR3 sequences, approximately 7% seen once. V lost 8 bases, J lost 4 bases, and 17 bases lay in between. The CDR3 is made up of 14 amino acids. This sample is part of a study of spatial heterogeneity in lung cancer. Study-wide background: The average count in raw reads for each unique TCR and UMI combination exceeded eight appearances.

Findings of the study overall: Ubiquitous expanded tumor TCRs were observed in blood more at resection than follow-up.

This receptor was obtained from a female donor with early-stage non-small cell lung cancer. This chain uses TRBV12-3 or TRBV12-4 with TRBJ1-2, with D possibly matching TRBD1 (6 bases). Sequencing was performed on PBMCs, taken at surgery. DNA for the CDR3: TGTGCCAGCGCCGACCCCCCACAGGGCTATGGCTACACCTTC. Translated, it gives CASADPPQGYGYTF.